What follows describes a single T cell receptor beta chain. This sample was included in a study of radiation and T cells in renal cell carcinoma. Sequencing used immunoSEQ multiplex PCR; TCRdb keeps in-frame clones, though not all of them. The table records 70,000 to 95,000 clones, approximately 83% of them present only once. Germline V gene sequence: CDR1 SGHAT, CDR2 FQNNGV. The CDR3 has 14 residues. Trimming shortened V by 2 bases and J by 9 bases, and 14 bases separated the two germline ends. Time point described: baseline pretreatment blood. Treatment defined: 15 Gy SBRT to primary tumor, nephrectomy 4 weeks later. Blood was sampled at baseline, 2 weeks and 4 weeks after SBRT.

The chain combines TRBV11-2 with TRBJ2-1; D uncertain. This TCR was recovered from a man aged 60 to 69 with renal cell carcinoma. Sequences were derived from blood, sampled from a patient whose treatment included radiotherapy and nephrectomy. The CDR3 spells CASSLSYVWGEQFF. The CDR3 DNA sequence: TGTGCCAGCAGCTTAAGCTATGTTTGGGGTGAGCAGTTCTTC.